Presented here are 30 T cell receptor beta chains from one specimen sequenced in a study of blood T cell repertoires in COVID-19 (dated by TCRdb to the early 2020s). Libraries came from the immunoSEQ multiplex PCR assay. TCRdb stores this immuneACCESS table with in-frame sequences only. Part of the clones is absent; in the studies checked, under half of the shortfall reflects unresolved V genes, and no reason is known for the rest. The sample yields a few hundred thousand clones; roughly 85% were counted once. Of the sample, 3.5% to 4.5% falls within the top ten clones. Source material: PBMCs or T cells enriched from blood (not recorded which). Every receptor here comes from a woman aged 35 to 49 with acute COVID-19.

The chain links TRBV9 to TRBJ2-1, with 10 nucleotides matching TRBD2. Germline loops: CDR1 SGDLS, CDR2 YYNGEE. The CDR3 extends over 16 amino acids. The V gene end was trimmed by 0 bases and the J gene end by 3 bases; junction bases not matched to a gene: 3. The CDR3 DNA follows: TGTGCCAGCAGCGTAGAGGCTAGCGGGAGCTACAATGAGCAGTTCTTC. It codes for CASSVEASGSYNEQFF.

This chain joins TRBV11-2 and TRBJ1-1; TRBD1 agrees at 11 bases. Trimming cost V 5 bases and J 6 bases; bases outside gene matches: 5. The germline gives CDR1 SGHAT, CDR2 FQNNGV. This CDR3 region has 14 residues. DNA of the CDR3: TGTGCCAGCAGCCCTTGGACAGGGGGCTCTGAAGCTTTCTTT. Its protein product is CASSPWTGGSEAFF.

This clone occurred many times. The J gene is TRBJ2-5, the V gene TRBV5-4; possible D gene TRBD2, 5 bases. The CDR3 is 12 residues long. V was cut by 3 bases and J by 5 bases, with 8 bases left in between. Per germline, CDR1 SGHNT and CDR2 YYREEE (reference sequence). The CDR3 loop reads CASSSGMETQYF. Here the CDR3 DNA reads TGTGCCAGCAGCTCCGGGATGGAGACCCAGTACTTC.

This clone occurred once. V gene TRBV7-2 combines with J gene TRBJ1-1; 9 bases align to TRBD1. Germline loops: CDR1 SGHTA, CDR2 FQGNSA. V trimming: 5 bases; J trimming: 7 bases; junction bases outside the gene matches: 14. This CDR3 has 16 residues. CDR3 sequence: CASSPNPTGGRNEAFF. For the CDR3, the DNA is TGTGCCAGCAGCCCCAATCCCACAGGGGGCCGGAATGAAGCTTTCTTT.

This chain connects TRBV18 to TRBJ1-1; D call uncertain. Germline-derived CDR1 and CDR2 are KGHSH and LQKENI. The CDR3 contains 14 residues. Trimming pared 0 bases from V and 0 bases from J, leaving 5 bases between. In DNA, the CDR3 is TGTGCCAGCTCACCACCTAAAATGAACACTGAAGCTTTCTTT. Encoded protein: CASSPPKMNTEAFF. Together with reference TRBV18 and TRBJ1-1, the CDR3 gives the full variable domain: NAGVMQNPRHLVRRRGQEARLRCSPMKGHSHVYWYRQLPEEGLKFMVYLQKENIIDESGMPKERFSAEFPKEGPSILRIQQVVRGDSAAYFCASSPPKMNTEAFFGQGTRLTVV.

V gene TRBV6-5 combines with J gene TRBJ2-7; weak D call: TRBD1 (6 bases). V was pared by 5 bases and J by 4 bases, with 9 bases between. The CDR3 consists of 12 residues. Per the germline V gene, CDR1 is MNHEY and CDR2 is SVGAGI. The CDR3, as DNA: TGTGCCAGCAGTCAGGGGCCTTACGAGCAGTACTTC. This gives the protein CASSQGPYEQYF.

V usage is TRBV3-1 (or the pseudogene TRBV3-2) and J usage is TRBJ2-2; D is unresolved. Germline V CDR1 and CDR2: LGHDT, YNNKEL (reference sequence). Trimming took 1 base from V and 1 from J, leaving 4 bases between them. The CDR3 is made up of 14 amino acids. CDR3 bases: TGTGCCAGCAGCCAAGGAGTGAACACCGGGGAGCTGTTTTTT. Protein: CASSQGVNTGELFF.

A word on this clone: Within the sample, other DNA sequences also encode this same CDR3. The rearrangement uses TRBV3-1 (or the pseudogene TRBV3-2) and TRBJ1-1, with D possibly matching TRBD1 (5 bases). Between the trimmed V and J ends, which lost 1 base and 12 bases, there was a span of 12 bases. In germline, CDR1 is LGHDT, CDR2 YNNKEL (reference sequence). This CDR3 has 12 residues. The CDR3 bases are TGTGCCAGCAGCCAAGGTCAGGGTTCTACTTTCTTT. The encoded protein is CASSQGQGSTFF.

The V call is TRBV11-1, the J call TRBJ2-7; D not certain. The germline gives CDR1 SGHAT, CDR2 FQDESV (reference sequence). V lost 1 base to trimming and J lost 0 bases, with 7 bases between them. This CDR3 contains 14 residues. For the CDR3, the DNA is TGTGCCAGCAGCTTAGATCCGGGCTCCTACGAGCAGTACTTC. Its protein product is CASSLDPGSYEQYF.

This clone appeared a few times. The J gene is TRBJ1-4, the V gene TRBV19, with D hard to call. Per the germline V gene, CDR1 is LNHDA and CDR2 is SQIVND (reference sequence). V lost 1 base to trimming and J lost 8 bases, with 14 bases between them. The CDR3 has 15 residues. CDR3 bases: TGTGCCAGTAGTATAGGGGCCAAAAGGGAGGAAAAACTGTTTTTT. Translating gives CASSIGAKREEKLFF.

J is TRBJ1-6 and V is TRBV2; D may be TRBD1 (6 bases). Germline assignment: CDR1 SNHLY and CDR2 FYNNEI. Trimming pared 3 bases from V and 5 bases from J, leaving 17 bases between. There are 17 residues in the CDR3. The CDR3 DNA sequence: TGTGCCAGCAGTGAGCATCTTCGGACAGACCATAATTCACCCCTCCACTTT. This sequence encodes CASSEHLRTDHNSPLHF. The full variable domain, its missing parts supplied by reference TRBV2 and TRBJ1-6, is EPEVTQTPSHQVTQMGQEVILRCVPISNHLYFYWYRQILGQKVEFLVSFYNNEISEKSEIFDDQFSVERPDGSNFTLKIRSTKLEDSAMYFCASSEHLRTDHNSPLHFGNGTRLTVT.

The chain employs TRBV5-6 and TRBJ1-4; tentative D call: TRBD1 (6 bases). V was trimmed by 4 bases and J by 8 bases, leaving 15 bases between them. The CDR3 sequence is 14 residues long. Germline values: CDR1 SGHDT, CDR2 YYEEEE. The CDR3 DNA reads TGTGCCAGCAGCCCAGGGGTCTGGGGCGAAAAACTGTTTTTT. Amino acids: CASSPGVWGEKLFF.

The rearrangement joins TRBV30 to TRBJ2-3, with D perhaps being TRBD1 or TRBD2 (5 bases each). V was clipped by 8 bases and J by 5 bases, with 14 bases between them. The CDR3 loop spans 12 amino acids. The V gene's germline CDR1 is GTSNPN and CDR2 SVGIG (reference sequence). The CDR3 reads CAGTPLLDTQYF. The DNA of the CDR3 is TGTGCCGGGACCCCACTATTAGATACGCAGTATTTT.

The chain employs TRBV5-1 and TRBJ2-7; 12 bases map to TRBD2. The J segment lost 4 bases and the V segment lost 0 bases, leaving 5 bases of the junction unmatched. This CDR3 region has 16 residues. CDR1 is SGHRS, CDR2 YFSETQ, per germline. The CDR3 nucleotides are TGCGCCAGCAGCTTGGCGGGACTAGCGGGTGGTTACGAGCAGTACTTC. Its translation is CASSLAGLAGGYEQYF.

The chain combines TRBV21-1 with TRBJ2-7; the D call in the table, TRBD1, was not verified against the DNA. TRBV21-1 is noted as a pseudogene. The CDR3 extends over 16 amino acids. DNA for the CDR3: TGTGCCAGCAGCAAAGATGGGTTTTGCAGGTCCTACGAGCAGTACTTC. Protein sequence: CASSKDGFCRSYEQYF.

CDR3 in DNA: TGCGCCAGCAGTGTAGGCGGAAAAGAGACCCAGTACTTC. Amino acids: CASSVGGKETQYF. The chain links TRBV10-2 to TRBJ2-5; no clear D gene. Germline lookup yields CDR1 WSHSY and CDR2 SAAADI. The length of the CDR3 is 13 residues. Trimming left V 4 bases short and J 3 bases short, with 9 bases between.

This rearrangement joins TRBV19 to TRBJ2-5; maybe TRBD1 (5 bases). The CDR3 has 13 amino acids. V gave up 6 bases and J gave up 2 bases, with 10 bases separating them. CDR1 and CDR2 (germline): LNHDA, SQIVND (reference sequence). CDR3 nucleotides: TGTGCCAGTAGGATAACAGGACAAGAGACCCAGTACTTC. It translates to CASRITGQETQYF. Combining the CDR3 with reference TRBV19 and TRBJ2-5 gives the whole variable domain DGGITQSPKYLFRKEGQNVTLSCEQNLNHDAMYWYRQDPGQGLRLIYYSQIVNDFQKGDIAEGYSVSREKKESFPLTVTSAQKNPTAFYLCASRITGQETQYFGPGTRLLVL.

This clone was found once. This rearrangement joins TRBV28 to TRBJ2-7, with 10 bases fitting TRBD2. V dropped 6 bases and J dropped 2; count of bases not matched to a gene: 7. CDR3 size: 15 residues. In germline, CDR1 is MDHEN, CDR2 SYDVKM. The chain's CDR3 is CASSIIAGGTYEQYF. The CDR3 DNA follows: TGTGCCAGCAGCATTATAGCGGGAGGTACCTACGAGCAGTACTTC.

This clone has a handful of counts. V and J are TRBV5-4 and TRBJ1-4; TRBD1 matches 7 bases. The junction had 8 bases not matched to a gene; V was cut back by 3 bases and J by 3 bases. The germline gives CDR1 SGHNT, CDR2 YYREEE (reference sequence). CDR3 length: 16 residues. CDR3 loop: CASSSRQGGANEKLFF. For the CDR3, the DNA is TGTGCCAGCAGCTCGCGACAGGGTGGGGCTAATGAAAAACTGTTTTTT.

The chain employs TRBV2 and TRBJ2-4; tentative D call: TRBD1 (5 bases). Germline V CDR1 and CDR2: SNHLY, FYNNEI. The CDR3 is 16 residues long. Deletions cut 6 bases from V and 6 bases from J, with 21 bases between. CDR3 amino acids: CASRVTIDSRINIQYF. In DNA form, the CDR3 reads TGTGCCAGCAGAGTAACTATTGACAGTCGGATAAACATTCAGTACTTC.

This clone was observed a handful of times. The chain employs TRBV18 and TRBJ1-1; 7 bases map to TRBD1. V gave up 3 bases and J gave up 1 base; unmatched junction bases: 2. The CDR3 is 14 amino acids. CDR1 is KGHSH, CDR2 LQKENI, per germline. CDR3 in DNA: TGTGCCAGCTCACCGGGACAGACGAACACTGAAGCTTTCTTT. It is translated as CASSPGQTNTEAFF.

The rearrangement joins TRBV6-6 to TRBJ1-1; 7 bases fit TRBD1. The junction had 2 bases not matched to a gene; V was cut back by 2 bases and J by 5 bases. Germline V gene lookup returns CDR1 MNHNY and CDR2 SVGAGI (reference sequence). CDR3 length: 13 amino acids. CDR3 nucleotide sequence: TGTGCCAGCAGTTACAAACAGGGGACTGAAGCTTTCTTT. Protein sequence: CASSYKQGTEAFF.

The chain uses TRBV19 and TRBJ2-2; D remains ambiguous. Germline V gene data show CDR1 as LNHDA and CDR2 as SQIVND (reference sequence). The CDR3 totals 14 residues. V was clipped by 3 bases and J by 3 bases, with 8 bases between them. This chain's CDR3 is CASSIDKYTGELFF. In DNA, the CDR3 is TGTGCCAGTAGTATCGACAAATACACCGGGGAGCTGTTTTTT.

This clone was detected once. Other DNA sequences of this sample code for an identical CDR3. The rearrangement links TRBV27 to TRBJ1-1; TRBD1 aligns across 7 bases. Germline CDR1 is MNHEY and CDR2 is SMNVEV (reference sequence). Germline trimming cut 6 bases from V and 5 bases from J; bases unmatched to any gene: 6. The CDR3 runs 13 residues. In DNA form, the CDR3 reads TGTGCCAGCAGCTTACAGGGGAGTACTGAAGCTTTCTTT. It codes for CASSLQGSTEAFF.

The chain is built from TRBV27 and TRBJ1-5, with 10 bases fitting TRBD1. J was trimmed by 4 bases and V by 6 bases; bases with no gene match: 9. CDR3 length: 16 amino acids. The germline V gene has CDR1 MNHEY and CDR2 SMNVEV (reference sequence). CDR3 region: CASRSLEGQGNQPQHF. CDR3 in DNA: TGTGCCAGCAGGTCCCTTGAGGGACAGGGGAATCAGCCCCAGCATTTT.

The chain recombines TRBV28 with TRBJ2-7, with 12 bases fitting TRBD1. CDR1 and CDR2 from the germline V gene are MDHEN and SYDVKM. Trimming cost V 7 bases and J 4 bases; bases outside gene matches: 14. There are 17 residues in the CDR3. The DNA of the CDR3 is TGTGCCAGCACGCGAAAAGGGACAGGGGGCGTAGTTTACGAGCAGTACTTC. It encodes CASTRKGTGGVVYEQYF. The variable domain in full, with the rest retrieved from reference TRBV28 and TRBJ2-7, is DVKVTQSSRYLVKRTGEKVFLECVQDMDHENMFWYRQDPGLGLRLIYFSYDVKMKEKGDIPEGYSVSREKKERFSLILESASTNQTSMYLCASTRKGTGGVVYEQYFGPGTRLTVT.

The chain carries TRBV5-8 and TRBJ2-1, with TRBD2 identical over 7 bases. J lost 0 bases, V lost 0 bases, and 9 bases had no gene match. Per germline, CDR1 SGHTS and CDR2 YDEGEE. CDR3 size: 18 residues. CDR3 in DNA: TGTGCCAGCAGCTTGGCCGCGGCTAGCGGAAACTCCTACAATGAGCAGTTCTTC. Translation gives CASSLAAASGNSYNEQFF.

V usage is TRBV7-7 and J usage is TRBJ1-3; TRBD1 matches 9 bases. The CDR3 extends over 16 amino acids. V lost 4 bases and J lost 0; bases outside the gene matches: 4. CDR1 and CDR2 from the germline V gene are SSHAT and FNYEAQ (reference sequence). DNA for the CDR3: TGTGCCAGCAGCTCCGGGACAGGGATCTCTGGAAACACCATATATTTT. This sequence encodes CASSSGTGISGNTIYF.

V and J are TRBV4-1 and TRBJ2-5; D is possibly TRBD1 (5 bases). CDR1 MGHRA and CDR2 YSYEKL come from the germline V gene. Trimming left V 1 base short and J 0 bases short, with 6 bases between. The CDR3 covers 14 residues. CDR3 in amino acids: CASSQGQNQETQYF. For the CDR3, the DNA is TGCGCCAGCAGCCAAGGACAGAACCAAGAGACCCAGTACTTC.

The chain combines TRBV2 with TRBJ1-2; D uncertain. The length of the CDR3 is 11 residues. Trimming shortened V by 3 bases and J by 5 bases, and 4 bases separated the two germline ends. The germline CDR1 and CDR2 sequences are SNHLY and FYNNEI. DNA for the CDR3: TGTGCCAGCAGTGACCGGTATGGCTACACCTTC. Translated, it gives CASSDRYGYTF.